The T cell receptor beta chain under discussion was sequenced for a study of cytomegalovirus exposure and HLA in healthy donors. Study-wide results and limits: For cytomegalovirus status, the classifier reportedly gave diagnoses with high specificity and sensitivity. Based on reports, TCR beta sequences accurately predicted HLA-A and HLA-B alleles for most subjects.

This clone was counted a single time. Antigen unknown. Primers: 60 Vbeta forward and 13 Jbeta reverse. In the original analysis: Later, roughly 77 million unique TCR beta chains were counted in an analysis, and some 9.9 million of them were shared. The method was immunoSEQ multiplex PCR; TCRdb's version includes in-frame clones alone and lacks a portion of them. The V and J calls and clone size were taken over from that table, and D and trimming were inferred from the DNA. Here the sample spans 150,000 to 200,000 clones, 80% being singletons. Germline values: CDR1 SGDLS, CDR2 YYNGEE. The CDR3 contains 13 residues. Trimming cost V 3 bases and J 10 bases; bases outside gene matches: 7.

The chain is built from TRBV9 and TRBJ1-2; 9 nucleotides agree with TRBD1. Sequenced material: PBMCs. This TCR derives from a woman aged 25 to 39 in good health and CMV-seronegative. The CDR3 spells CASSASGTGYYTF. The CDR3 region has the DNA TGTGCCAGCAGCGCCTCCGGGACAGGGTACTACACCTTC. Variable domain in full (rest from reference TRBV9 and TRBJ1-2): DSGVTQTPKHLITATGQRVTLRCSPRSGDLSVYWYQQSLDQGLQFLIQYYNGEERAKGNILERFSAQQFPDLHSELNLSSLELGDSALYFCASSASGTGYYTFGSGTRLTVV.